Listed here are 10 T cell receptor beta chains from one sample, sequenced in a study of OX40 agonist ivuxolimab in advanced cancers. Profiled with immunoSEQ multiplex PCR; TCRdb holds only in-frame clones, not every one. The sample holds some 80,000 clones; roughly 81% are singletons and the top ten take roughly 25%. The material sequenced was CD4+ or CD8+ T cells sorted from blood, taken in a trial of the OX40 agonist ivuxolimab. The receptor set was obtained from an adult with an advanced solid tumor such as melanoma, head and neck, liver or kidney cancer.

This chain joins TRBV18 and TRBJ2-4; TRBD2 agrees at 7 bases. V dropped 0 bases and J dropped 6; count of bases not matched to a gene: 8. CDR1 is KGHSH, CDR2 LQKENI, per germline. The CDR3 sequence is 16 residues long. The CDR3 reads CASSPPGREEGNIQYF. The CDR3 nucleotides read TGTGCCAGCTCACCACCGGGTCGGGAGGAGGGAAACATTCAGTACTTC.

The genes are TRBV5-1 and TRBJ2-7, with unresolved D. This CDR3 is built from 12 residues. Germline values: CDR1 SGHRS, CDR2 YFSETQ. V was shortened by 0 bases and J by 4 bases, with 5 bases between the two germline ends. The CDR3 DNA reads TGCGCCAGCAGCTTGGGAAGATACGAGCAGTACTTC. Translation gives CASSLGRYEQYF.

The rearrangement links TRBV7-9 to TRBJ1-5; 7 nucleotides align to TRBD1. The CDR3 sequence is 17 residues long. With V trimmed by 4 bases and J by 0 bases, 9 bases remained unmatched. Germline V CDR1 and CDR2: SEHNR, FQNEAQ (reference sequence). The CDR3 protein is CASSSGTEIYSNQPQHF. The DNA for the CDR3 is TGTGCCAGCAGCTCCGGGACAGAAATTTATAGCAATCAGCCCCAGCATTTT.

This chain joins TRBV18 and TRBJ2-5, with D possibly TRBD1 on 6 matching bases. Germline V CDR1 and CDR2: KGHSH, LQKENI. The CDR3 spans 15 residues. The V and J ends lost 0 bases and 5 bases respectively, with 13 bases between them. CDR3: CASSPPNLQGETQYF. The CDR3 DNA reads TGTGCCAGCTCACCACCGAACCTTCAGGGGGAGACCCAGTACTTC.

The CDR3 nucleotides are TGTGCCAGCACCAGCCAGGGGGCGGGTGGCGATGAGCAGTTCTTC. Amino acids: CASTSQGAGGDEQFF. The chain employs TRBV5-8 and TRBJ2-1; 8 bases align to TRBD1. The germline V gene encodes CDR1 SGHTS and CDR2 YDEGEE. This CDR3 contains 15 residues. The junction had 13 bases not matched to a gene; V was cut back by 6 bases and J by 8 bases.

The chain has TRBV30 and TRBJ2-7; D unresolved. CDR3 size: 12 residues. V gave up 0 bases and J gave up 3 bases, with 6 bases separating them. CDR1 GTSNPN and CDR2 SVGIG come from the germline V gene (reference sequence). The CDR3 sequence: CAWSVSIYEQYF. In nucleotides, the CDR3 is TGTGCCTGGAGTGTCTCTATCTACGAGCAGTACTTC.

This clone came up a few times. The CDR3 reads CASSISSRETQYF. The CDR3 DNA reads as TGTGCCAGTAGTATCTCCTCACGAGAGACCCAGTACTTC. The chain is built from TRBV19 and TRBJ2-5; D is undetermined. In germline, CDR1 is LNHDA, CDR2 SQIVND (reference sequence). This CDR3 is built from 13 residues. Between the trimmed V and J ends, which lost 3 bases and 4 bases, there was a span of 9 bases.

This chain uses TRBV25-1 with TRBJ2-1, with D possibly being TRBD1 (6 bases). The CDR3 loop spans 13 amino acids. Germline V gene lookup returns CDR1 MGHDK and CDR2 SYGVNS. Trimming took 7 bases from V and 5 from J, leaving 12 bases between them. CDR3 DNA sequence: TGTGCCAGCAAGGGGGTTGGAAACAATGAGCAGTTCTTC. It encodes CASKGVGNNEQFF.

The chain is built from TRBV25-1 and TRBJ1-2; no reliable D call. Trimming left V 1 base short and J 4 bases short, with 10 bases between. This CDR3 spans 14 amino acids. Germline V gene sequence: CDR1 MGHDK, CDR2 SYGVNS. Written as DNA, the CDR3 is TGTGCCAGCAGTGAATTTAAAGGAGTCTATGGCTACACCTTC. This sequence encodes CASSEFKGVYGYTF.

The chain carries TRBV9 and TRBJ2-1; 8 positions agree with TRBD1. CDR1 SGDLS and CDR2 YYNGEE come from the germline V gene. Germline trimming cut 5 bases from V and 9 bases from J; bases unmatched to any gene: 7. The CDR3 contains 13 residues. CDR3 in amino acids: CASSAQGASEQFF. The CDR3, as DNA: TGTGCCAGCAGTGCGCAGGGGGCCAGTGAGCAGTTCTTC.